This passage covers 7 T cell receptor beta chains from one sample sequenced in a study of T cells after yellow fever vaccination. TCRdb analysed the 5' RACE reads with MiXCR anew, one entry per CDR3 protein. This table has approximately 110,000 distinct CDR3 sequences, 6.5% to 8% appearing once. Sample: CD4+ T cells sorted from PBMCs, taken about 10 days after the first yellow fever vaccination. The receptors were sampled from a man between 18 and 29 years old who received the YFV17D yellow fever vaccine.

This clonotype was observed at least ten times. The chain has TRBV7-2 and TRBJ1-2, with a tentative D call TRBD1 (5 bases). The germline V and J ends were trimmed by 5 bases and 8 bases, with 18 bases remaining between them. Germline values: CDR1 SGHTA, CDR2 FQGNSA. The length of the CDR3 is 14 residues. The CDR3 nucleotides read TGTGCCAGCAGCCCCAGACAGCCTACTTCCGGCTACACCTTC. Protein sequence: CASSPRQPTSGYTF.

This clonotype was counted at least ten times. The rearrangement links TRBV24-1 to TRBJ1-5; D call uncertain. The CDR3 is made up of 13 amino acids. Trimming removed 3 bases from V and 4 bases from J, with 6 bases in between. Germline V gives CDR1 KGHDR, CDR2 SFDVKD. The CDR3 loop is CATSDGRNQPQHF. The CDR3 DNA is TGTGCCACCAGTGATGGTCGGAATCAGCCCCAGCATTTT.

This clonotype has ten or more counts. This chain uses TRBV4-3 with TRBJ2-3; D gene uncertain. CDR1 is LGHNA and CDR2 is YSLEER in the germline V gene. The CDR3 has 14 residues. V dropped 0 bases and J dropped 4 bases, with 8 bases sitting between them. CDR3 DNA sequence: TGCGCCAGCAGCCAAGATCCTAGTGCAGATACGCAGTATTTT. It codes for CASSQDPSADTQYF.

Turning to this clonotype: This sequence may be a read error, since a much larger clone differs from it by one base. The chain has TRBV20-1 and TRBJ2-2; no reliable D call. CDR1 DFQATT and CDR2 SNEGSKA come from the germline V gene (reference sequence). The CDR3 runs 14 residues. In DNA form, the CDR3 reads TGCAGTGCTAGCTTACCGACGAACATCGGGGAGCTGTTTTTT. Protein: CSASLPTNIGELFF.

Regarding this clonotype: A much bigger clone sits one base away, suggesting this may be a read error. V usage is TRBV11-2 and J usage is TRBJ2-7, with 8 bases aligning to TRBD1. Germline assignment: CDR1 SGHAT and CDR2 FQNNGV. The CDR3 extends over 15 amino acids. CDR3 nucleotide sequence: TGTTCCAGCAGCTTACTCCCGGGACAGGTCTACGAGCAGTACTTC. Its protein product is CSSSLLPGQVYEQYF.

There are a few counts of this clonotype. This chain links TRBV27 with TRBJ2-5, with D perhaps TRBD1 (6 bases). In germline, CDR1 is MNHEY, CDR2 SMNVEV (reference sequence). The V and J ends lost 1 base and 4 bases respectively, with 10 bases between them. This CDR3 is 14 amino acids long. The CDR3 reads CASSLLARGETQYF. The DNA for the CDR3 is TGTGCCAGCAGTTTATTGGCCAGGGGAGAGACCCAGTACTTC.

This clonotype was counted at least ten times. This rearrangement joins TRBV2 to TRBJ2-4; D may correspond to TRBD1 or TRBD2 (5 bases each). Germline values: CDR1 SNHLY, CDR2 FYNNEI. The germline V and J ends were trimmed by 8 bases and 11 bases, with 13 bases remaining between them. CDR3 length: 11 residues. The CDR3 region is CASEPRGLQYF. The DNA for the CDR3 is TGTGCCAGCGAGCCTCGGGGCCTTCAGTACTTC.